These 5 T cell receptor beta chains were all obtained from the same sample, sequenced in a study of CD8 T cells in Susac syndrome. The authors reverse transcribed 0.5 to 1 ug RNA with random hexamers. TCRdb reprocessed the immunoSEQ multiplex PCR reads with MiXCR, giving one entry per CDR3 protein. Of around 200,000 distinct CDR3 sequences listed, 92% were seen once; the top ten hold roughly 0.13%. Material: CD8+ T cells from PBMCs. The source of these receptors is a human donor with multiple sclerosis.

V and J are TRBV19 and TRBJ2-4; no clear D gene. Deletions cut 0 bases from V and 8 bases from J, with 14 bases between. Germline V lookup: CDR1 LNHDA, CDR2 SQIVND (reference sequence). The CDR3 totals 15 residues. As DNA, the CDR3 is TGTGCCAGTAGTATAGATGGGTGGGGATCGGACATTCAGTACTTC. It codes for CASSIDGWGSDIQYF.

This chain links TRBV4-3 with TRBJ2-5; the D gene is possibly TRBD2 (5 bases). V lost 0 bases to trimming and J lost 5 bases, with 13 bases between them. Per germline, CDR1 LGHNA and CDR2 YSLEER. This CDR3 has 15 amino acids. CDR3 sequence (DNA): TGCGCCAGCAGCCAAGATCAGTTGGGAGCTGAGACCCAGTACTTC. Protein sequence: CASSQDQLGAETQYF.

The chain uses TRBV29-1 and TRBJ1-1; D uncertain. Trimming removed 5 bases at V and 1 base at J, with 8 bases between. This CDR3 has 12 residues. Germline lookup yields CDR1 SQVTM and CDR2 ANQGSEA. The CDR3 DNA reads TGCAGCGTTCCTGACGGGAACACTGAAGCTTTCTTT. This encodes CSVPDGNTEAFF.

CDR3: CASSRTSGGYEQFF. The CDR3 DNA is TGCGCCAGCAGCCGGACTAGCGGGGGTTATGAGCAGTTCTTC. This rearrangement joins TRBV5-1 to TRBJ2-1; 13 nucleotides agree with TRBD2. V was clipped by 4 bases and J by 8 bases; unmatched bases: 3. The CDR3 runs 14 residues. The V gene's germline CDR1 is SGHRS and CDR2 YFSETQ.

The V and J genes are TRBV9 and TRBJ1-4; maybe TRBD1 (5 bases). The ends were cut back, 3 bases at V and 4 bases at J, with 13 bases in the middle. Germline V gene lookup returns CDR1 SGDLS and CDR2 YYNGEE. The CDR3 sequence is 15 residues long. CDR3 loop: CASSERGTFNEKLFF. The CDR3 DNA reads TGTGCCAGCAGCGAACGAGGGACCTTTAATGAAAAACTGTTTTTT. Supplemented by reference TRBV9 and TRBJ1-4, the full variable domain reads DSGVTQTPKHLITATGQRVTLRCSPRSGDLSVYWYQQSLDQGLQFLIQYYNGEERAKGNILERFSAQQFPDLHSELNLSSLELGDSALYFCASSERGTFNEKLFFGSGTQLSVL.